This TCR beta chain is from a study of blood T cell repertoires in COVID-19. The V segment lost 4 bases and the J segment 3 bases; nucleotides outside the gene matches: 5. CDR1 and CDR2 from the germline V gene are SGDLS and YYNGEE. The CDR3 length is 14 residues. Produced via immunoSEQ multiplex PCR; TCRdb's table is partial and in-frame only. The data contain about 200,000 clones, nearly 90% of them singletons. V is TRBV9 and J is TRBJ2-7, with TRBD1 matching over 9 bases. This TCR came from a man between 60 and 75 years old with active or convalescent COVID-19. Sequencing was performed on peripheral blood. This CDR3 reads CASSTGTGHYEQYF. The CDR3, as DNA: TGTGCCAGCAGCACCGGGACAGGGCACTACGAGCAGTACTTC.